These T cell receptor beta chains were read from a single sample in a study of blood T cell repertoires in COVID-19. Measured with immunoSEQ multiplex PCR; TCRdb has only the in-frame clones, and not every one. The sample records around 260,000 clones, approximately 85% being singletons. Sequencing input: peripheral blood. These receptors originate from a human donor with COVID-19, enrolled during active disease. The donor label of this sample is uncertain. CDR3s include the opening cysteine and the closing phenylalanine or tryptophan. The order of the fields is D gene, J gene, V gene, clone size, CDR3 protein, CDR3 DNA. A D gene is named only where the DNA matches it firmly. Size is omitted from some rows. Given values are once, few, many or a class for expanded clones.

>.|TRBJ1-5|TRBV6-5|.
CASSYSAREGQPQHF
TGTGCCAGCAGTTACTCGGCCAGGGAGGGTCAGCCCCAGCATTTT
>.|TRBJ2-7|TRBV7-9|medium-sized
CASSLSSPAGEQYF
TGTGCCAGCAGCTTATCGAGTCCCGCCGGGGAGCAGTACTTC
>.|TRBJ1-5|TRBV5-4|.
CASSLDAGLEHQPQHF
TGTGCCAGCAGCTTGGACGCGGGGCTAGAGCATCAGCCCCAGCATTTT
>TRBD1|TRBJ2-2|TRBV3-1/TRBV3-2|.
CASSQGTGYIGELFF
TGTGCCAGCAGCCAAGGGACAGGGTATATCGGGGAGCTGTTTTTT
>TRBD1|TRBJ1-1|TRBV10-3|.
CAISPGQGVRAFF
TGTGCCATCAGCCCGGGACAGGGGGTTCGGGCTTTCTTT
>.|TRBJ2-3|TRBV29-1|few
CSAKVGGGGDTQYF
TGCAGCGCCAAGGTTGGGGGAGGAGGAGATACGCAGTATTTT
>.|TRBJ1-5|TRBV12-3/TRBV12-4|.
CASSLQNNQPQHF
TGTGCCAGCAGTTTACAGAATAATCAGCCCCAGCATTTT
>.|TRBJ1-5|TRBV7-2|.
CASSLQGSDQPQHF
TGTGCCAGCAGCTTACAGGGATCGGATCAGCCCCAGCATTTT
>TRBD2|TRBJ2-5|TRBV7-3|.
CASSPAGGGETQYF
TGTGCCAGCAGTCCAGCGGGAGGGGGTGAGACCCAGTACTTC
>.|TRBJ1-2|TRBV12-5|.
CASGKSGETAYGYTF
TGTGCTAGTGGTAAATCAGGGGAGACGGCCTATGGCTACACCTTC
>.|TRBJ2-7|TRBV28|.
CASSPPTAGASYEQYF
TGTGCCAGCAGCCCCCCCACGGCAGGGGCCTCCTACGAGCAGTACTTC
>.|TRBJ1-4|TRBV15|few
CATSRSGYNEKLFF
TGTGCCACCAGCAGATCGGGTTATAATGAAAAACTGTTTTTT
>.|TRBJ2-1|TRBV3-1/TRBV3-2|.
CASSLGVGSVSSYNEQFF
TGTGCCAGCAGCTTAGGGGTCGGGAGCGTAAGCTCCTACAATGAGCAGTTCTTC
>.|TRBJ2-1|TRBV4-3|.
CASSPSSGSPYNEQFF
TGCGCCAGCAGTCCCTCCTCCGGGTCACCCTACAATGAGCAGTTCTTC
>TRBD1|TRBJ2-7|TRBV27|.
CASSLEPGQGYEQYF
TGTGCCAGCAGTTTAGAACCGGGACAGGGATACGAGCAGTACTTC
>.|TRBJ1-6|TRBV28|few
CASSIPTDAGETLHF
TGTGCCAGCAGTATACCAACCGATGCGGGAGAGACCCTCCACTTT
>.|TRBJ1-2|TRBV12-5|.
CASGLVPGNRGYTF
TGTGCTAGTGGTTTGGTTCCCGGGAATAGGGGCTACACCTTC